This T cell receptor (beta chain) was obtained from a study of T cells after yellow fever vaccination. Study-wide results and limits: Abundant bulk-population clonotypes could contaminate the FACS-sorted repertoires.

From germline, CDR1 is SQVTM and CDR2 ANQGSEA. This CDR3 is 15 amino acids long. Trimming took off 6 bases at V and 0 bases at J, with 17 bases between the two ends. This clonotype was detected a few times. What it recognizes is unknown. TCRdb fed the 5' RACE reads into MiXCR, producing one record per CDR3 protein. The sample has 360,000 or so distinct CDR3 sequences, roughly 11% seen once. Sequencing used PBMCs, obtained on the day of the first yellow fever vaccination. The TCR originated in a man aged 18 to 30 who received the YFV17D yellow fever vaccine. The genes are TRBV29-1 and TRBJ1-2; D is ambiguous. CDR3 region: CSVGKLEVTNYGYTF. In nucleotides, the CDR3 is TGCAGCGTCGGAAAGTTAGAGGTGACTAACTATGGCTACACCTTC. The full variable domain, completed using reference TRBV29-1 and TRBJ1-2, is SAVISQKPSRDICQRGTSLTIQCQVDSQVTMMFWYRQQPGQSLTLIATANQGSEATYESGFVIDKFPISRPNLTFSTLTVSNMSPEDSSIYLCSVGKLEVTNYGYTFGSGTRLTVV.